Listed below are T cell receptor beta chains from one sample, sequenced in a study of blood T cells in healthy people across ages. TCRdb reprocessed the 5' RACE reads with MiXCR, giving one entry per CDR3 protein. The table lists around 1,900,000 distinct CDR3 sequences, about two fifths of them singletons, with roughly 23% in the top ten. Sample: blood. These receptors originate from a human donor in good health. The CDR3 runs from the conserved cysteine through the conserved F or W. The D gene is left open where the match is weak. Expanded clones are given a class, and other clones once, few, many or no size at all.

D gene	V gene	clone size	J gene	CDR3 DNA	CDR3 protein
-	TRBV7-9	-	TRBJ1-4	TGTGCCAGCAGCCCCGACTGGGGGCAGACGGGTGAAAAACTGTTTTTT	CASSPDWGQTGEKLFF
-	TRBV4-3	-	TRBJ1-2	TGCGCCAGCAGCCAAGGGTCTAGCGACGGCTATGGCTACACCTTC	CASSQGSSDGYGYTF
-	TRBV15	few	TRBJ2-1	TGTGCCACCAGCAGCGGCCTATTCTCCTACAATGAGCAGTTCTTC	CATSSGLFSYNEQFF
TRBD2	TRBV6-6	few	TRBJ2-1	TGTGCCAGCAGTTACTGGGGGGGGGATGAGCAGTTCTTC	CASSYWGGDEQFF
-	TRBV4-2	-	TRBJ2-5	TGTGCCAGCAGCCCACGCGCAGAGGAGACCCAGTACTTC	CASSPRAEETQYF
TRBD1	TRBV9	-	TRBJ1-5	TGTGCCAGCAGCGTAGCCGGGACAGGGGATCAGCCCCAGCATTTT	CASSVAGTGDQPQHF
-	TRBV6-5	few	TRBJ2-7	TGTGCCAGCAGTTACGTGGGGGTGGTTAACGAGCAGTACTTC	CASSYVGVVNEQYF
TRBD1	TRBV6-2/TRBV6-3	-	TRBJ2-1	TGTGCCAGCAGTTACTCAACGGGGTGGGACAGGAACTACAATGAGCAGTTCTTC	CASSYSTGWDRNYNEQFF
-	TRBV2	-	TRBJ2-3	TGTGCCAGCAGTGAAACCCTCAGGAGGGCCACAGATACGCAGTATTTT	CASSETLRRATDTQYF
-	TRBV2	-	TRBJ1-4	TGTGCCAGCAGGGGACGGACCCTTGAAAAACTGTTTTTT	CASRGRTLEKLFF
TRBD2	TRBV6-2/TRBV6-3	-	TRBJ2-1	TGTGCCAGCAGTTACCCTAGCGGGGGAGGGGAGGGGAGCTCCTACAATGAGCAGTTCTTC	CASSYPSGGGEGSSYNEQFF
TRBD1	TRBV7-2	-	TRBJ1-4	TGTGCCAGCAGCTTGGAGGGGGCCTCAACTAATGAAAAACTGTTTTTT	CASSLEGASTNEKLFF
-	TRBV5-1	-	TRBJ2-1	TGCGCCAGCAGCTTGGCCGGAAAAGAGACCCAGTTCTTC	CASSLAGKETQFF
TRBD1	TRBV28	few	TRBJ1-1	TGTGCCAGCAGTACAGGGGGCGCTCAGAACACTGAAGCTTTCTTT	CASSTGGAQNTEAFF
TRBD1	TRBV5-8	-	TRBJ2-1	TGTGCCAGCCCATCCGGGACAGGGTTTTACAATGAGCAGTTCTTC	CASPSGTGFYNEQFF
TRBD2	TRBV3-1	-	TRBJ2-5	TGTGCCAGCGGGCTAGCGGGGGTGACAGAGACCCAGTACTTC	CASGLAGVTETQYF
-	TRBV5-1	-	TRBJ1-2	-	CASSYEGGSNEQFFGPGRHGYTF
-	TRBV7-2	-	TRBJ2-7	TGTGCCAGCAGCTTAGCATCGGCGGAATACGAGCAGTACTTC	CASSLASAEYEQYF
-	TRBV6-5	few	TRBJ1-1	TGTGCCAGCAGTTATGACCGGGTATCTGAAGCTTTCTTT	CASSYDRVSEAFF
-	TRBV9	few	TRBJ2-1	TGTGCCAGCAGCGTAGTAGGTGACAGACAACCCCCCGGGGAGCAGTTCTTC	CASSVVGDRQPPGEQFF